The T cell receptor beta chain described here comes from a study of beta chain features in type 1 diabetes. Study-level points and caveats: Cells with high TCR expression could be over-represented by cDNA sequencing. Significant though moderate, a shortening of TCRB CDR3s appeared in all four CD4+ subsets of Type 1 diabetes patients.

Sorting produced populations that all topped 95% purity. This clone was found a few times. What it binds is unknown. The CDR3 sequence is 12 residues long. Germline values: CDR1 GTSNPN, CDR2 SVGIG (reference sequence). Deletions cut 4 bases from V and 11 bases from J, with 17 bases between. Expressed TCRB transcripts were sequenced because the entire RNA isolate underwent reverse transcription. There were 3.4 million or so reads on average in the naive, central memory and regulatory T cell samples. Assay: immunoSEQ multiplex PCR; the TCRdb copy retains only in-frame clones and omits some. Counted here are about 360,000 clones, 10% to 15% occurring once; the ten biggest clones make up 0.017%.

The rearrangement links TRBV30 to TRBJ1-1; D is uncertain. The sequenced material came from naive CD4+ T cells from blood. The TCR comes from a man aged 18 to 35 in good health. The CDR3 DNA is TGTGCCTGGACCATGTCAGCCGAGGTGGCTTTCTTT. Protein product: CAWTMSAEVAFF.